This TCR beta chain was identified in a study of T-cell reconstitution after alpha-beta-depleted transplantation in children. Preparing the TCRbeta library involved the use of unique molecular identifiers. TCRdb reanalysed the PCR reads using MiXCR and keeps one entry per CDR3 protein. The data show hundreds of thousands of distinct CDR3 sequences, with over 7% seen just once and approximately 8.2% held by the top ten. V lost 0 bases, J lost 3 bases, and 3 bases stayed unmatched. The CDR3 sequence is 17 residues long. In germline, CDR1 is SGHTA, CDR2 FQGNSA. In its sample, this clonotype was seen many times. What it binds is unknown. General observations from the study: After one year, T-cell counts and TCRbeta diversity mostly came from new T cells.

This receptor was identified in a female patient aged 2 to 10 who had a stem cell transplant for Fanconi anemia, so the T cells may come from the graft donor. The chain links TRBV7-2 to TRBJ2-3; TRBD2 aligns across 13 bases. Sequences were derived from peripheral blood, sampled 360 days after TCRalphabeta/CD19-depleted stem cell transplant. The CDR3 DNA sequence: TGTGCCAGCAGCTTAGCGGGACTAGCGGGGTTGACAGATACGCAGTATTTT. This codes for CASSLAGLAGLTDTQYF. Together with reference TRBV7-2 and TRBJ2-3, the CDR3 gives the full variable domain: GAGVSQSPSNKVTEKGKDVELRCDPISGHTALYWYRQSLGQGLEFLIYFQGNSAPDKSGLPSDRFSAERTGGSVSTLTIQRTQQEDSAVYLCASSLAGLAGLTDTQYFGPGTRLTVL.